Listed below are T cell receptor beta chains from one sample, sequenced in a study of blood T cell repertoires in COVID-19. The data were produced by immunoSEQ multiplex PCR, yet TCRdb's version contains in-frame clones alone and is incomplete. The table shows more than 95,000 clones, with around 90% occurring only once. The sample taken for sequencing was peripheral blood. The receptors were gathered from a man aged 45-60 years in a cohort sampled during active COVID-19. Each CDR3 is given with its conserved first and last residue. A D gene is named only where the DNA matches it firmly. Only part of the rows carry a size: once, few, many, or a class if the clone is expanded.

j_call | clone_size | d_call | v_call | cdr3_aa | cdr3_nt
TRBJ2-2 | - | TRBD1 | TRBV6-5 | CATTGGPAGELFF | TGTGCCACCACAGGGGGCCCGGCCGGGGAGCTGTTTTTT
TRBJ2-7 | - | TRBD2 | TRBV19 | CASSILGRGESEQYF | TGTGCCAGTAGTATCCTAGGGCGGGGGGAGAGCGAGCAGTACTTC
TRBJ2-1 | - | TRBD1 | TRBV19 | CASSVGTGWWEEQFF | TGTGCCAGTAGTGTTGGGACAGGGTGGTGGGAAGAGCAGTTCTTC
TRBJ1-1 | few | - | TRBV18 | CASSSYRENTEAFF | TGTGCCAGCTCATCCTACAGGGAGAACACTGAAGCTTTCTTT
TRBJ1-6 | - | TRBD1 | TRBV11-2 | CASSQGQGNNSPLHF | TGTGCCAGCAGCCAAGGACAGGGAAATAATTCACCCCTCCACTTT
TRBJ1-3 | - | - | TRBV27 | CASSLSGPGHSGNTIYF | TGTGCCAGCAGTTTATCGGGCCCAGGGCACTCTGGAAACACCATATATTTT
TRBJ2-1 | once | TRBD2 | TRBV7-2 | CASSPGGTSGAGSYNEQFF | TGTGCCAGCAGCCCGGGGGGGACTAGCGGGGCCGGCTCCTACAATGAGCAGTTCTTC
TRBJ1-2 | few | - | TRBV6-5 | CASSGGPYGYTF | TGTGCCAGCAGCGGGGGTCCTTATGGCTACACCTTC
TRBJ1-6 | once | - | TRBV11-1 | CASSNRRGPSPLHF | TGTGCCAGCAGCAACAGGCGGGGGCCTTCACCCCTCCACTTT
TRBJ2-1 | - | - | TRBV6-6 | CASSYSRSEQFF | TGTGCCAGCAGTTACTCACGGAGTGAGCAGTTCTTC
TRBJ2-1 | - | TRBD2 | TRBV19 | CASSIGVAGEQFF | TGTGCCAGTAGTATAGGTGTAGCGGGGGAGCAGTTCTTC
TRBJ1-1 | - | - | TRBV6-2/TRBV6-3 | CASSYTQGEAFF | TGTGCCAGCAGTTACACTCAGGGGGAAGCTTTCTTT
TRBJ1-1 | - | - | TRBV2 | CASSEAPTGGEAFF | TGTGCCAGCAGTGAAGCGCCCACGGGAGGGGAAGCTTTCTTT
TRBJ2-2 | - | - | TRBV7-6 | CASSLPRGANTGELFF | TGTGCCAGCAGCCTACCCAGAGGAGCGAACACCGGGGAGCTGTTTTTT
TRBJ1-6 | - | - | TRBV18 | CASSPHENSPLHF | TGTGCCAGCTCACCACACGAGAATTCACCCCTCCACTTT
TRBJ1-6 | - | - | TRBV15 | CATSRDRASPLHF | TGTGCCACCAGCAGAGACAGGGCCTCACCCCTCCACTTT
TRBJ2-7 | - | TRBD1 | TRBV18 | CASSPRMGQGAVHYEQYF | TGTGCCAGCTCACCAAGGATGGGACAGGGGGCGGTGCACTACGAGCAGTACTTC
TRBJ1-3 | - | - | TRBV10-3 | CAISESASGNTIYF | TGTGCCATCAGTGAGTCAGCCTCTGGAAACACCATATATTTT
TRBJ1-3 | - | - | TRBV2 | CASHRDNSGNTIYF | TGTGCCAGTCACAGGGACAACTCTGGAAACACCATATATTTT
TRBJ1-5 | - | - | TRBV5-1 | CASSLGGLEPQHF | TGCGCCAGCAGCTTGGGAGGACTTGAGCCCCAGCATTTT
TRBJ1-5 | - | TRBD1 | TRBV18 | CASSRDRDQPQHF | TGTGCCAGCTCACGAGACAGGGATCAGCCCCAGCATTTT
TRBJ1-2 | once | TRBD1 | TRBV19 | CASSSRTGLYGYTF | TGTGCCAGTAGTAGCCGGACAGGCCTCTATGGCTACACCTTC
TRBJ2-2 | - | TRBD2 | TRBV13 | CASSPGTSGEPNTGELFF | TGTGCCAGCAGCCCTGGGACTAGCGGGGAGCCGAACACCGGGGAGCTGTTTTTT
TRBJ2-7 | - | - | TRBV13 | CASSLSGAAYEQYF | TGTGCCAGCAGCTTATCAGGGGCCGCCTACGAGCAGTACTTC
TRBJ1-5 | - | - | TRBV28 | CASSLQGGSNQPQHF | TGTGCCAGCAGTTTGCAAGGCGGAAGCAATCAGCCCCAGCATTTT
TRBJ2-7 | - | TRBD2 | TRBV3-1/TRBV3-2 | CASSQVPSGGREQYF | TGTGCCAGCAGCCAAGTACCTAGCGGGGGCCGGGAGCAGTACTTC